The next 20 T cell receptor beta chains were all read from a single sample in a study of blood T cell repertoires in COVID-19. Sequencing used immunoSEQ multiplex PCR; TCRdb keeps in-frame clones, though not all of them. The table lists 80,000 to 90,000 clones, approximately 86% of them singletons. The sequencing input was peripheral blood. The receptor set was obtained from a man in his forties or fifties with acute or convalescent COVID-19.

The V call is TRBV7-9, the J call TRBJ1-4; TRBD1 agrees at 9 bases. Germline CDR1 and CDR2: SEHNR and FQNEAQ (reference sequence). Germline trimming cut 1 base from V and 7 bases from J; bases unmatched to any gene: 7. The CDR3 extends over 16 amino acids. CDR3 nucleotides: TGTGCCAGCAGCTTAGTTTCCGGGACAGGGACTGAAAAACTGTTTTTT. Its protein product is CASSLVSGTGTEKLFF.

Regarding this clone: The sample holds other DNA sequences that translate to the same CDR3. V usage is TRBV5-1 and J usage is TRBJ1-1, with D perhaps TRBD1 (5 bases). The CDR3 sequence is 13 residues long. Trimming stripped 0 bases from V and 3 bases from J, with 6 bases between. The germline V gene encodes CDR1 SGHRS and CDR2 YFSETQ. CDR3 sequence reads: CASSLAGDTEAFF. CDR3 DNA sequence: TGCGCCAGCAGCTTGGCGGGGGACACTGAAGCTTTCTTT.

This clone was detected only once. The CDR3 protein is CASSEATTYGYTF. The CDR3, as DNA: TGTGCCAGCAGTGAGGCGACAACGTATGGCTACACCTTC. The genes are TRBV6-1 and TRBJ1-2; D call uncertain. Trimming took 3 bases from V and 5 from J, leaving 10 bases between them. The CDR3 contains 13 residues. Germline CDR1 is MNHNS and CDR2 is SASEGT.

The chain joins TRBV20-1 to TRBJ1-2; 9 bases are shared with TRBD1. Per the germline V gene, CDR1 is DFQATT and CDR2 is SNEGSKA (reference sequence). With 3 bases clipped from V and 6 bases from J, the junction kept 8 bases outside the gene matches. The CDR3 contains 14 residues. The CDR3 DNA sequence: TGCAGTGCTAGTAGGGGACAGGGTGAGCATGGCTACACCTTC. This gives the protein CSASRGQGEHGYTF.

Relative to its sample, this clone is medium-sized (0.01 to 0.1%). V usage is TRBV12-3 or TRBV12-4 and J usage is TRBJ2-1; no clear D. Trimming took off 7 bases at V and 6 bases at J, with 10 bases between the two ends. The CDR3 has 12 residues. The CDR3 DNA reads as TGTGCCAGCAAGAGCTTTGCCAATGAGCAGTTCTTC. As protein: CASKSFANEQFF.

This clone was seen a few times. The chain has TRBV6-5 and TRBJ2-4; 12 nucleotides line up with TRBD2. The germline V gene has CDR1 MNHEY and CDR2 SVGAGI. The V gene end was trimmed by 6 bases and the J gene end by 1 base; junction bases not matched to a gene: 1. The CDR3 contains 15 residues. CDR3 DNA sequence: TGTGCCAGCAGCGGGACTAGCGGGGCCAAAAACATTCAGTACTTC. It is translated as CASSGTSGAKNIQYF.

This rearrangement joins TRBV4-1 to TRBJ2-7; 13 bases fit TRBD2. This CDR3 comprises 17 residues. Germline CDR1 and CDR2: MGHRA and YSYEKL. J lost 1 base, V lost 0 bases, and 3 bases had no gene match. CDR3: CASSQDRTSGSSYEQYF. The CDR3 nucleotides read TGCGCCAGCAGCCAAGACCGGACTAGCGGGAGTTCCTACGAGCAGTACTTC.

The chain uses TRBV7-2 and TRBJ1-4, with 9 bases identical to TRBD1. The V segment lost 1 base and the J segment 3 bases; nucleotides outside the gene matches: 9. Germline values: CDR1 SGHTA, CDR2 FQGNSA. CDR3 size: 18 residues. CDR3 sequence reads: CASSLDRGRVSSNEKLFF. For the CDR3, the DNA is TGTGCCAGCAGCTTAGACAGGGGGCGGGTTAGTTCTAATGAAAAACTGTTTTTT. Supplemented by reference TRBV7-2 and TRBJ1-4, the full variable domain reads GAGVSQSPSNKVTEKGKDVELRCDPISGHTALYWYRQSLGQGLEFLIYFQGNSAPDKSGLPSDRFSAERTGGSVSTLTIQRTQQEDSAVYLCASSLDRGRVSSNEKLFFGSGTQLSVL.

This chain connects TRBV2 to TRBJ2-3; 10 positions agree with TRBD2. Germline V gives CDR1 SNHLY, CDR2 FYNNEI. The CDR3 sequence is 17 residues long. Trimming removed 3 bases from V and 4 bases from J; junction bases left unmatched: 10. CDR3 nucleotides: TGTGCCAGCAGTGACCGAGCGGGAGGGGGTTGGGCAGATACGCAGTATTTT. As protein: CASSDRAGGGWADTQYF.

The chain carries TRBV11-2 and TRBJ1-1; no clear D. Deletions cut 3 bases from V and 5 bases from J, with 4 bases between. Germline lookup yields CDR1 SGHAT and CDR2 FQNNGV. There are 11 residues in the CDR3. The CDR3 protein is CASSFHTEAFF. The CDR3 coding sequence is TGTGCCAGCAGCTTCCATACTGAAGCTTTCTTT.

The chain uses TRBV19 and TRBJ1-4; D is undetermined. Germline assignment: CDR1 LNHDA and CDR2 SQIVND (reference sequence). The CDR3 has 16 amino acids. V lost 8 bases and J lost 5, with 21 bases in between. CDR3 nucleotide sequence: TGTGCCAGTTGGTGCCCCCCCCGGGGTGGGAATGAAAAACTGTTTTTT. This gives the protein CASWCPPRGGNEKLFF.

This clone has only a few counts. The CDR3 nucleotides are TGTGCCAGCAGTTTCGGGACTCTATATGGCTACACCTTC. This translates into CASSFGTLYGYTF. The genes are TRBV6-2 or TRBV6-3 and TRBJ1-2; tentatively, D is TRBD1 (5 bases). The CDR3 is 13 residues long. Germline loops: CDR1 MNHEY, CDR2 SVGEGT. Trimming stripped 4 bases from V and 5 bases from J, with 11 bases between.

The V and J genes are TRBV25-1 and TRBJ1-2; 7 bases match TRBD1. CDR3 size: 16 residues. Looked up from germline, CDR1 is MGHDK and CDR2 is SYGVNS. V lost 2 bases to trimming and J lost 1 base; unmatched junction nucleotides: 7. This CDR3 is CASSEGGQGVNYGYTF. CDR3 DNA sequence: TGTGCCAGCAGTGAAGGGGGGCAGGGGGTTAACTATGGCTACACCTTC.

This clone has just one count. This chain connects TRBV7-9 to TRBJ1-1; weak D call: TRBD1 (5 bases). Germline loops: CDR1 SEHNR, CDR2 FQNEAQ (reference sequence). V lost 3 bases to trimming and J lost 3 bases, with 11 bases between them. This CDR3 comprises 14 residues. CDR3 sequence: CASSLAGTYTEAFF. Here the CDR3 DNA reads TGTGCCAGCAGCTTGGCAGGGACTTACACTGAAGCTTTCTTT.

V usage is TRBV27 and J usage is TRBJ1-2; 7 nucleotides line up with TRBD1. This CDR3 comprises 13 residues. V trimming: 4 bases; J trimming: 4 bases; junction bases outside the gene matches: 3. Germline V lookup: CDR1 MNHEY, CDR2 SMNVEV (reference sequence). CDR3 amino acids: CASSWGQSYGYTF. CDR3 nucleotides: TGTGCCAGCAGTTGGGGACAGTCCTATGGCTACACCTTC.

The V and J genes are TRBV3-1 (or the pseudogene TRBV3-2) and TRBJ2-7, with 10 positions matching TRBD2. CDR3 length: 14 amino acids. Germline CDR1 and CDR2: LGHDT and YNNKEL (reference sequence). The V and J ends lost 4 bases and 3 bases, in that order; junction bases with no gene match: 3. The CDR3 bases are TGTGCCAGCAGCCCTAGCGGGGGCGGCTACGAGCAGTACTTC. The encoded protein is CASSPSGGGYEQYF.

The chain is built from TRBV6-5 and TRBJ1-1; D gene unclear. The V end was cut by 6 bases, the J end by 2 bases, with 10 bases between. The CDR3 extends over 13 amino acids. CDR1 is MNHEY, CDR2 SVGAGI, per germline. CDR3 nucleotides: TGTGCCAGCAGCGGACTGGGTAACACTGAAGCTTTCTTT. Its protein product is CASSGLGNTEAFF.

The gene calls are TRBV7-6 and TRBJ2-5, with D unresolved. Germline CDR1 and CDR2: SGHVS and FNYEAQ. The CDR3 is 15 amino acids. Trimming left V 3 bases short and J 2 bases short, with 13 bases between. CDR3 coding DNA: TGTGCCAGCAGCTTCCGCTTCGGGTCTCAAGAGACCCAGTACTTC. This translates into CASSFRFGSQETQYF. The full variable domain, in which reference TRBV7-6 and TRBJ2-5 provide the parts outside the CDR3, is GAGVSQSPRYKVTKRGQDVALRCDPISGHVSLYWYRQALGQGPEFLTYFNYEAQQDKSGLPNDRFSAERPEGSISTLTIQRTEQRDSAMYRCASSFRFGSQETQYFGPGTRLLVL.

V usage is TRBV11-3 and J usage is TRBJ1-1, with D possibly being TRBD1 (5 bases). V was pared by 4 bases and J by 1 base, with 13 bases between. There are 15 residues in the CDR3. The germline V gene has CDR1 SGHNT and CDR2 YENEEA. For the CDR3, the DNA is TGTGCCAGCAGCTCAAGGGGTGGCGCGAACACTGAAGCTTTCTTT. Translation: CASSSRGGANTEAFF.

The chain is built from TRBV5-6 and TRBJ2-5, with TRBD2 matching 15 bases. The CDR3 loop spans 16 amino acids. The germline V gene encodes CDR1 SGHDT and CDR2 YYEEEE. Trimming removed 0 bases from V and 4 bases from J; junction bases left unmatched: 1. The DNA for the CDR3 is TGTGCCAGCAGCTTGGTGGGACTAGCGGGGGGAGAGACCCAGTACTTC. Its protein product is CASSLVGLAGGETQYF.